This T cell receptor (beta chain) was obtained from a study of blood T cells in healthy people across ages. The second PCR ran about 6 to 12 cycles with a sample-barcoded 5' primer and J-beta primers. TCRdb re-called the 5' RACE reads through MiXCR, storing one row per CDR3 protein. In the table there are 850,000 or so distinct CDR3 sequences, less than 35% of which are singletons. This clonotype was picked up many times. The J segment lost 1 base and the V segment lost 6 bases, leaving 10 bases of the junction unmatched. The length of the CDR3 is 17 residues. Per germline, CDR1 MNHEY and CDR2 SVGAGI.

The TCR sequence derives from a woman older than 75 in good health. The chain uses TRBV6-5 and TRBJ2-5; 11 bases are shared with TRBD2. Sequencing was carried out using blood. CDR3 residues: CASSSTSGGLRQETQYF. CDR3 DNA sequence: TGTGCCAGCAGCTCCACTAGCGGGGGATTACGCCAAGAGACCCAGTACTTC.